Below are 5 T cell receptor beta chains sequenced from a single sample in a study of identical twins. From the 5' RACE reads, TCRdb called clonotypes with MiXCR, one entry per CDR3 protein. The sample contains around 220,000 distinct CDR3 sequences, under 12% of which appear only once. Sample: memory T cells sorted from blood. These receptors all stem from a man aged 50 to 59 in good health.

J is TRBJ1-6 and V is TRBV20-1; TRBD1 matches 9 bases. J was trimmed by 10 bases and V by 6 bases; bases with no gene match: 10. The CDR3 covers 14 residues. Germline lookup yields CDR1 DFQATT and CDR2 SNEGSKA (reference sequence). The CDR3 DNA follows: TGCAGTGCGACCGGGACAGGGTTGCGCTCACCCCTCCACTTT. The encoded protein is CSATGTGLRSPLHF.

This clonotype was seen only a few times. The rearrangement joins TRBV11-1 to TRBJ1-6, with TRBD1 matching over 9 bases. CDR1 is SGHAT and CDR2 is FQDESV in the germline V gene (reference sequence). CDR3 length: 18 amino acids. V was clipped by 5 bases and J by 7 bases; unmatched bases: 15. As DNA, the CDR3 is TGTGCCAGCAGCCAACGTGTGCTGGGGACAGGGAGGAATTCACCCCTCCACTTT. This codes for CASSQRVLGTGRNSPLHF.

This chain uses TRBV12-3 or TRBV12-4 with TRBJ2-2, with no clear D. Trimming took off 5 bases at V and 6 bases at J, with 10 bases between the two ends. CDR3 length equals 13 residues. The chain's CDR3 is CASSPLGSGELFF. Here the CDR3 DNA reads TGTGCCAGCAGTCCCTTAGGGTCCGGGGAGCTGTTTTTT.

V is TRBV10-3 and J is TRBJ2-7; 7 bases are a match to TRBD1. Trimming at V came to 2 bases and at J to 5 bases, leaving 15 bases not matched to a gene. The CDR3 is made up of 17 amino acids. The germline CDR1 and CDR2 sequences are ENHRY and SYGVKD. CDR3 loop: CAISEIGFGQDDDEQYF. CDR3 bases: TGTGCCATCAGTGAGATTGGTTTCGGACAGGACGACGACGAGCAGTACTTC.

This clonotype was picked up many times. Here the CDR3 DNA reads TGCAGTGCTAGGTCGACTAGCGGGGGGGATGAGCAGTTCTTC. Translating gives CSARSTSGGDEQFF. This chain links TRBV20-1 with TRBJ2-1, with TRBD2 identical over 14 bases. Germline-derived CDR1 and CDR2 are DFQATT and SNEGSKA (reference sequence). Trimming at V came to 3 bases and at J to 8 bases, leaving 3 bases not matched to a gene. This CDR3 contains 14 residues.